This TCR beta chain is from a study of beta chain features in type 1 diabetes. Across the study: In age, gender and cell yields, patients were similar to healthy donors.

A word on this clone: The antigen remains undetermined.

CDR1 MDHEN and CDR2 SYDVKM come from the germline V gene. The V and J ends lost 6 bases and 6 bases respectively, with 20 bases between them. This CDR3 region has 15 residues. Every isolated RNA sample was fully reverse transcribed, so sequencing captured expressed TCRB transcripts. Assay: immunoSEQ multiplex PCR; the TCRdb copy retains only in-frame clones and omits some. This sample carries 300,000 to 350,000 clones, approximately 13% of them seen once, and the ten largest clones take nearly 0.015%. A single heparinised blood sample, averaging around 120 mL, was obtained per donor. Findings of the study overall: Among patients with Type 1 diabetes, TCRB CDR3s were moderately but significantly shorter in every one of the four CD4+ subsets.

Sequenced material: naive CD4+ T cells from blood. The J gene is TRBJ1-2, the V gene TRBV28; D gene ambiguous. The TCR comes from a woman in her late teens or twenties with type 1 diabetes. CDR3 sequence: CASRPGGSPADGYTF. CDR3 sequence (DNA): TGTGCCAGCAGGCCCGGCGGCTCCCCCGCGGATGGCTACACCTTC.